Below, 25 T cell receptor beta chains from the same sample are listed, as sequenced in a study of OX40 agonist ivuxolimab in advanced cancers. Clones were sequenced by immunoSEQ multiplex PCR, and TCRdb holds only the in-frame ones, with some missing. The profile shows over 90,000 clones, about nine tenths of them singletons. Sample: CD4+ or CD8+ T cells sorted from blood, taken in a trial of the OX40 agonist ivuxolimab. These receptors were obtained from an adult with an advanced solid tumor such as melanoma, head and neck, liver or kidney cancer.

This chain connects TRBV4-2 to TRBJ2-5, with TRBD1 as a possible D gene (6 bases). V was pared by 0 bases and J by 7 bases, with 12 bases between. Germline CDR1 reads LGHNA; CDR2 reads YNFKEQ. CDR3 length equals 14 residues. This chain's CDR3 is CASSQEGGQGTQYF. The CDR3 DNA reads TGTGCCAGCAGCCAAGAAGGGGGTCAGGGGACCCAGTACTTC.

The chain carries TRBV6-6 and TRBJ2-5; TRBD2 agrees at 9 bases. The CDR3 covers 13 residues. Germline CDR1 reads MNHNY; CDR2 reads SVGAGI (reference sequence). V trimming: 6 bases; J trimming: 1 base; junction bases outside the gene matches: 0. CDR3 DNA: TGTGCCAGCAGGACTAGCGGCCAAGAGACCCAGTACTTC. Translated: CASRTSGQETQYF.

A single count supports this clone. CDR3 sequence reads: CATSRDSGSSGNTIYF. CDR3 sequence (DNA): TGTGCCACCAGCAGAGATAGCGGCAGCTCTGGAAACACCATATATTTT. The chain combines TRBV15 with TRBJ1-3; D not resolved. The CDR3 spans 16 residues. The V gene's germline CDR1 is LNHNV and CDR2 YYDKDF (reference sequence). Trimming took 0 bases from V and 0 from J, leaving 9 bases between them. Based on the CDR3 plus reference TRBV15 and TRBJ1-3, the full variable domain is DAMVIQNPRYQVTQFGKPVTLSCSQTLNHNVMYWYQQKSSQAPKLLFHYYDKDFNNEADTPDNFQSRRPNTSFCFLDIRSPGLGDTAMYLCATSRDSGSSGNTIYFGEGSWLTVV.

This clone showed up just a few times. The rearrangement joins TRBV14 to TRBJ2-1; TRBD2 matches at 10 bases. With 3 bases clipped from V and 9 bases from J, the junction kept 11 bases outside the gene matches. The CDR3 spans 16 residues. Germline-derived CDR1 and CDR2 are SGHDN and FVKESK. The CDR3 sequence is CASSHRAGGPPFEQFF. The CDR3 nucleotides read TGTGCCAGCAGCCACCGAGCGGGAGGGCCGCCCTTTGAGCAGTTCTTC.

The J gene is TRBJ2-7, the V gene TRBV18; possible D gene TRBD2, 5 bases. The CDR3 is 13 amino acids. Trimming stripped 6 bases from V and 1 base from J, with 10 bases between. Germline V gene lookup returns CDR1 KGHSH and CDR2 LQKENI. The CDR3 region is CASSLGSSYEQYF. The CDR3 region has the DNA TGTGCCAGCTCCCTAGGGAGTTCCTACGAGCAGTACTTC.

CDR3 in amino acids: CASSPPLTGVNTEAFF. The CDR3 DNA is TGTGCCAGCTCACCACCGCTAACAGGGGTGAACACTGAAGCTTTCTTT. The chain couples TRBV18 to TRBJ1-1; 7 bases map to TRBD1. J gave up 0 bases and V 0 bases, and 4 bases lay outside the gene matches. Germline CDR1 and CDR2: KGHSH and LQKENI. The CDR3 contains 16 residues.

The chain uses TRBV2 and TRBJ2-7, with unresolved D. Germline assignment: CDR1 SNHLY and CDR2 FYNNEI. This CDR3 is 11 amino acids long. Trimming took off 9 bases at V and 3 bases at J, with 9 bases between the two ends. CDR3 coding DNA: TGTGCCAGTCAAGAAGTCTACGAGCAGTACTTC. This sequence encodes CASQEVYEQYF.

The V gene is TRBV18, the J gene TRBJ2-7; TRBD2 agrees at 8 bases. Trimming took 6 bases from V and 6 from J; bases not matched to a gene: 7. CDR3 size: 13 residues. Germline values: CDR1 KGHSH, CDR2 LQKENI. The CDR3 sequence is CASSGLEVGEQYF. Written as DNA, the CDR3 is TGTGCCAGCTCGGGACTAGAGGTGGGCGAGCAGTACTTC. Filled out from reference TRBV18 and TRBJ2-7, the complete variable domain reads NAGVMQNPRHLVRRRGQEARLRCSPMKGHSHVYWYRQLPEEGLKFMVYLQKENIIDESGMPKERFSAEFPKEGPSILRIQQVVRGDSAAYFCASSGLEVGEQYFGPGTRLTVT.

V and J are TRBV28 and TRBJ1-5; D is unresolved. Trimming took 5 bases from V and 5 from J, leaving 4 bases between them. The CDR3 covers 11 residues. Germline V gene lookup returns CDR1 MDHEN and CDR2 SYDVKM. The CDR3 region has the DNA TGTGCCAGCAGTACCCATCAGCCCCAGCATTTT. Its translation: CASSTHQPQHF.

CDR3 DNA sequence: TGTGCCAGCAGTTACAGCGGGCAGGGCAATCAGCCCCAGCATTTT. The encoded protein is CASSYSGQGNQPQHF. The chain carries TRBV6-5 and TRBJ1-5; no clear D gene. V was clipped by 2 bases and J by 2 bases, with 10 bases between them. This CDR3 has 15 residues. The germline gives CDR1 MNHEY, CDR2 SVGAGI.

This clone was counted only a few times. The chain is built from TRBV6-1 and TRBJ1-5; D call uncertain. The length of the CDR3 is 15 residues. Germline-derived CDR1 and CDR2 are MNHNS and SASEGT. Trimming removed 1 base at V and 5 bases at J, with 12 bases between. The CDR3 region has the DNA TGTGCCAGCAGTGAAGGCACTACGCCGTATCAGCCCCAGCATTTT. Its protein is CASSEGTTPYQPQHF.

V usage is TRBV29-1 and J usage is TRBJ2-3, with D perhaps TRBD2 (6 bases). The V end was cut by 5 bases, the J end by 4 bases, with 19 bases between. The CDR3 is 15 residues long. Germline CDR1 and CDR2: SQVTM and ANQGSEA. CDR3 region: CSVKRKGLVPDTQYF. As DNA, the CDR3 is TGCAGCGTTAAAAGGAAGGGACTGGTGCCAGATACGCAGTATTTT.

This chain uses TRBV6-5 with TRBJ2-7; D gene ambiguous. Germline-derived CDR1 and CDR2 are MNHEY and SVGAGI. With 9 bases removed from V and 0 bases from J, the gap between germline ends came to 9 bases. This CDR3 is built from 12 residues. CDR3 loop: CASRRSSYEQYF. In DNA form, the CDR3 reads TGTGCCAGTAGGCGCTCCTCCTACGAGCAGTACTTC.

This sequence joins TRBV11-3 and TRBJ2-7; TRBD2 matches at 9 bases. The CDR3 contains 15 residues. Germline V CDR1 and CDR2: SGHNT, YENEEA. The J segment lost 3 bases and the V segment lost 7 bases, leaving 10 bases of the junction unmatched. In DNA form, the CDR3 reads TGTGCCAGCAACGTACGGGGGACTAGCAACTACGAGCAGTACTTC. It specifies CASNVRGTSNYEQYF.

The gene calls are TRBV7-9 and TRBJ2-7, with a tentative D call TRBD1 (6 bases). The V end lost 5 bases, the J end lost 3 bases, and 14 bases lay between the germline ends. CDR1 and CDR2 (germline): SEHNR, FQNEAQ (reference sequence). The CDR3 has 14 amino acids. The CDR3 sequence: CASSPSTGLYEQYF. The CDR3 DNA is TGTGCCAGCAGCCCATCGACAGGCCTCTACGAGCAGTACTTC.

The genes are TRBV7-9 and TRBJ2-7, with TRBD1 matching over 7 bases. V lost 5 bases and J lost 2; bases outside the gene matches: 3. This CDR3 comprises 13 residues. Germline V CDR1 and CDR2: SEHNR, FQNEAQ (reference sequence). The CDR3 loop reads CASSRDRTYEQYF. The DNA for the CDR3 is TGTGCCAGCAGCCGGGACAGAACCTACGAGCAGTACTTC.

This rearrangement joins TRBV28 to TRBJ2-7; D is unresolved. Deletions cut 6 bases from V and 2 bases from J, with 11 bases between. The CDR3 contains 13 residues. Germline-derived CDR1 and CDR2 are MDHEN and SYDVKM. The CDR3 spells CASSPSVTYEQYF. The CDR3, as DNA: TGTGCCAGCAGCCCCAGTGTAACCTACGAGCAGTACTTC.

The rearrangement uses TRBV13 and TRBJ1-1, with 8 bases lining up with TRBD1. Germline V CDR1 and CDR2: PRHDT, FYEKMQ (reference sequence). This CDR3 comprises 15 residues. Trimming took 11 bases from V and 1 from J; bases not matched to a gene: 12. As DNA, the CDR3 is TGTGCCTCCCGGCCAGGGGGCGCCGGGAACACTGAAGCTTTCTTT. This translates into CASRPGGAGNTEAFF.

The chain combines TRBV11-2 with TRBJ1-3; D is possibly TRBD1 (5 bases). The germline gives CDR1 SGHAT, CDR2 FQNNGV. Trimming took off 5 bases at V and 3 bases at J, with 11 bases between the two ends. The CDR3 is 14 residues long. Written as DNA, the CDR3 is TGTGCCAGCAGCCCTCAGGGCGGTGGAAACACCATATATTTT. This sequence encodes CASSPQGGGNTIYF.

The genes are TRBV19 and TRBJ1-5, with 12 bases that match TRBD1. V trimming: 5 bases; J trimming: 2 bases; junction bases outside the gene matches: 10. CDR1 and CDR2 from the germline V gene are LNHDA and SQIVND (reference sequence). This CDR3 is built from 18 residues. The CDR3 region has the DNA TGTGCCAGTAGTCATTCTTTCGGGACAGGGGGCCGCAATCAGCCCCAGCATTTT. Encoded protein: CASSHSFGTGGRNQPQHF.

This chain joins TRBV7-3 and TRBJ2-1, with TRBD1 identical over 8 bases. V gave up 3 bases and J gave up 1 base; unmatched junction bases: 2. Germline-derived CDR1 and CDR2 are SGHTA and FQGTGA. The CDR3 sequence is 15 residues long. The CDR3 nucleotides are TGTGCCAGCAGCTTCCGGACAGGGTCCTACAATGAGCAGTTCTTC. The encoded protein is CASSFRTGSYNEQFF.

The rearrangement joins TRBV13 to TRBJ2-1; 8 bases map to TRBD1. V lost 6 bases, J lost 5 bases, and 9 bases stayed unmatched. The CDR3 is 15 amino acids. Germline values: CDR1 PRHDT, CDR2 FYEKMQ (reference sequence). CDR3 sequence: CASRGQGAPHNEQFF. CDR3 coding DNA: TGTGCCAGCAGAGGTCAGGGGGCGCCTCACAATGAGCAGTTCTTC.

As concerns this clone: This sample includes further DNA sequences coding for the same CDR3. The V gene is TRBV19, the J gene TRBJ2-1; the D is unclear. The CDR3 spans 16 residues. CDR1 and CDR2 (germline): LNHDA, SQIVND (reference sequence). With 0 bases removed from V and 0 bases from J, the gap between germline ends came to 9 bases. CDR3 amino acids: CASSIDRTGSYNEQFF. In DNA form, the CDR3 reads TGTGCCAGTAGTATAGATAGGACGGGCTCCTACAATGAGCAGTTCTTC.

This clone was seen more than once but under ten times. The chain is built from TRBV29-1 and TRBJ1-1, with 9 bases aligning to TRBD1. V lost 7 bases, J lost 5 bases, and 5 bases stayed unmatched. CDR1 SQVTM and CDR2 ANQGSEA come from the germline V gene. The CDR3 sequence is 12 residues long. CDR3 in amino acids: CSGNRGQTEAFF. Written as DNA, the CDR3 is TGCAGCGGCAACAGGGGGCAAACTGAAGCTTTCTTT.

This clone appeared a single time. The gene calls are TRBV21-1 and TRBJ2-5; whether TRBD1, the table's D call, matches the DNA was not checked. TRBV21-1 is given as a pseudogene. The CDR3 consists of 20 residues. Here the CDR3 DNA reads TGTGCCAGCATTTATAGGCTATACTTAGATCAGGGGTCTCCACCGCGGGCCCAGTACTTC. Its protein product is CASIYRLYLDQGSPPRAQYF.